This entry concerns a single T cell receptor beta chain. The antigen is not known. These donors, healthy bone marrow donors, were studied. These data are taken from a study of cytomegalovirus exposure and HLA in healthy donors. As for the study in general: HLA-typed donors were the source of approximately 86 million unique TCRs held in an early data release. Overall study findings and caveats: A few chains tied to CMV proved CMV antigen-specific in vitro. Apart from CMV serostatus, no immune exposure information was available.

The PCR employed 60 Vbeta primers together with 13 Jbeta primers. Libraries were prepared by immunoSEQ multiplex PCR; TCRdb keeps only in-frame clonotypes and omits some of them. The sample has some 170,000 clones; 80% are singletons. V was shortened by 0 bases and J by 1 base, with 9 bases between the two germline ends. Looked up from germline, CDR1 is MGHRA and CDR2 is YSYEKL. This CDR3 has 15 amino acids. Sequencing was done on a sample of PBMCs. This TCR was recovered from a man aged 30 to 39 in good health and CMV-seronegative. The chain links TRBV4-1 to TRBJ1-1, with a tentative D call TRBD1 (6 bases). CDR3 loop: CASSQDGQPNTEAFF. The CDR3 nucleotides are TGCGCCAGCAGCCAAGATGGACAGCCGAACACTGAAGCTTTCTTT.